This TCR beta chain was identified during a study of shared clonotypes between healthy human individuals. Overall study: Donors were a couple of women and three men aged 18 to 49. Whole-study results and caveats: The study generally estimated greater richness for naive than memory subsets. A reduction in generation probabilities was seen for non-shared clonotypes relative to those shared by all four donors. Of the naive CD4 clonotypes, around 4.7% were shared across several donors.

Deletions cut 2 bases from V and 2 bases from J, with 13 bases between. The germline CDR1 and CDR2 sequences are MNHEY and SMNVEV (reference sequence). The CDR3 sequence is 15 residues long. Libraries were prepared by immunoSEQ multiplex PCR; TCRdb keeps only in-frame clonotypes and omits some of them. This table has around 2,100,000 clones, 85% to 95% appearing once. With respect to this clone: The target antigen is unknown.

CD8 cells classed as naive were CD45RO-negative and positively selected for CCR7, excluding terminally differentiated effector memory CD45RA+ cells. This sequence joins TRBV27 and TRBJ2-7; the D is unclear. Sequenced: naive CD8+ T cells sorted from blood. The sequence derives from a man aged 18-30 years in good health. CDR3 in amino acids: CASSLGDGRTYEQYF. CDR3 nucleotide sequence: TGTGCCAGCAGTTTAGGCGACGGCCGAACCTACGAGCAGTACTTC.